Presented here are 20 T cell receptor beta chains from one specimen sequenced in a study of T-cell memory formation after mild COVID-19. A single record per CDR3 protein comes from TCRdb applying MiXCR to the 5' RACE reads. This sample yields hundreds of thousands of distinct CDR3 sequences, of which roughly 15% are seen a single time; roughly 21% belongs to the top ten. The sequencing input was PBMCs or a T cell subset sorted from them (not recorded which). These receptors originate from a man between 18 and 29 years old who had mild COVID-19 (a few samples of this study predate the infection). Cell type and time point are not known.

This clonotype was detected a few times. The V call is TRBV20-1, the J call TRBJ1-1; 7 bases fit TRBD1. Germline CDR1 and CDR2: DFQATT and SNEGSKA (reference sequence). J was trimmed by 1 base and V by 5 bases; bases with no gene match: 4. The CDR3 has 13 residues. For the CDR3, the DNA is TGCAGTGCTGCGGGACAGCCGAACACTGAAGCTTTCTTT. It yields the protein CSAAGQPNTEAFF.

The V gene is TRBV4-2, the J gene TRBJ2-1, with 12 positions matching TRBD2. The ends lost 0 bases at V and 12 bases at J; junction bases unmatched: 6. The CDR3 sequence is 15 residues long. The V gene's germline CDR1 is LGHNA and CDR2 YNFKEQ. The CDR3 nucleotides read TGTGCCAGCAGCCAAGATTGGACTAGCGGGGTGGGGCAGTTCTTC. Translation gives CASSQDWTSGVGQFF.

V usage is TRBV15 and J usage is TRBJ2-6; 8 bases fit TRBD1. The ends lost 0 bases at V and 2 bases at J; junction bases unmatched: 9. The V gene's germline CDR1 is LNHNV and CDR2 YYDKDF (reference sequence). This CDR3 contains 19 residues. CDR3 protein: CATSRDPGRGLAGANVLTF. In DNA, the CDR3 is TGTGCCACCAGCAGAGATCCCGGCAGGGGGCTGGCTGGGGCCAACGTCCTGACTTTC.

This clonotype occurred a few times. The chain has TRBV27 and TRBJ2-2; a weak D match, TRBD1 (5 bases). Germline assignment: CDR1 MNHEY and CDR2 SMNVEV (reference sequence). This CDR3 region has 15 residues. V was trimmed by 5 bases and J by 2 bases, leaving 12 bases between them. The CDR3 bases are TGTGCCAGCAGTGCCGGACAACTTAACACCGGGGAGCTGTTTTTT. Amino acids: CASSAGQLNTGELFF.

V is TRBV6-6 and J is TRBJ1-2; weak D call: TRBD1 (5 bases). This CDR3 region has 11 residues. Germline-derived CDR1 and CDR2 are MNHNY and SVGAGI (reference sequence). V lost 6 bases and J 8 bases, leaving 10 bases between the germline ends. The CDR3 region is CASSKGDGYTF. The CDR3 DNA follows: TGTGCCAGCAGCAAAGGGGACGGCTACACCTTC.

This clonotype was observed a handful of times. The chain recombines TRBV29-1 with TRBJ1-6, with 8 bases lining up with TRBD1. The germline V gene encodes CDR1 SQVTM and CDR2 ANQGSEA. V lost 6 bases, J lost 8 bases, and 6 bases stayed unmatched. This CDR3 region has 13 residues. CDR3 region: CSVGQGLDSPLHF. The CDR3 DNA is TGCAGCGTAGGACAGGGTTTGGATTCACCCCTCCACTTT.

This clonotype was found a few times. The chain has TRBV2 and TRBJ1-5; no firm D call. Trimming left V 2 bases short and J 2 bases short, with 7 bases between. CDR3 length: 14 residues. Germline assignment: CDR1 SNHLY and CDR2 FYNNEI. CDR3 region: CASSERQRNQPQHF. The CDR3 DNA follows: TGTGCCAGCAGTGAACGGCAGCGCAATCAGCCCCAGCATTTT.

The chain links TRBV7-2 to TRBJ1-5, with TRBD1 identical over 10 bases. V lost 5 bases, J lost 0 bases, and 7 bases stayed unmatched. CDR1 and CDR2 from the germline V gene are SGHTA and FQGNSA. The CDR3 is made up of 17 amino acids. The CDR3 is CASSRQGAAYSNQPQHF. The CDR3 DNA follows: TGTGCCAGCAGCCGACAGGGGGCCGCCTATAGCAATCAGCCCCAGCATTTT.

CDR3: CASSVGGRAYADTQYF. DNA of the CDR3: TGTGCCAGCAGCGTAGGTGGCAGGGCGTACGCAGATACGCAGTATTTT. J is TRBJ2-3 and V is TRBV9, with a tentative D call TRBD1 (5 bases). The CDR3 is 16 amino acids. Germline loops: CDR1 SGDLS, CDR2 YYNGEE. Trimming removed 0 bases at V and 4 bases at J, with 15 bases between.

This clonotype was observed a handful of times. J is TRBJ2-3 and V is TRBV4-3; TRBD1 or TRBD2 may be the D gene (6 bases each). The ends were cut back, 1 base at V and 6 bases at J, with 11 bases in the middle. CDR1 and CDR2 (germline): LGHNA, YSLEER. This CDR3 has 14 amino acids. This CDR3 reads CASSQVWGADTQYF. CDR3 nucleotides: TGCGCCAGCAGCCAAGTATGGGGGGCGGATACGCAGTATTTT.

J is TRBJ2-7 and V is TRBV5-5; 9 bases are a match to TRBD1. Germline CDR1 SGHKS, CDR2 YYEKEE (reference sequence). V dropped 5 bases and J dropped 2; count of bases not matched to a gene: 11. The CDR3 length is 16 residues. The CDR3 loop is CASSRLGTGTPYEQYV. The CDR3 DNA reads as TGTGCCAGCAGTCGGTTGGGGACAGGGACCCCCTACGAGCAGTACGTC.

The chain combines TRBV4-3 with TRBJ1-1; D is unresolved. There are 15 residues in the CDR3. The germline CDR1 and CDR2 sequences are LGHNA and YSLEER. V shed 6 bases and J shed 0 bases, with 14 bases lying between them. CDR3 amino acids: CASSPVQDLNTEAFF. The CDR3 DNA is TGCGCCAGCAGTCCGGTGCAGGATTTGAACACTGAAGCTTTCTTT.

The chain uses TRBV12-3 or TRBV12-4 and TRBJ1-3; D call uncertain. This CDR3 region has 13 residues. With 7 bases removed from V and 0 bases from J, the gap between germline ends came to 7 bases. This CDR3 is CASILFSGNTIYF. The CDR3 DNA sequence: TGTGCCAGCATTCTTTTCTCTGGAAACACCATATATTTT.

The J gene is TRBJ2-3, the V gene TRBV6-5; perhaps TRBD2 as D (7 bases). Germline values: CDR1 MNHEY, CDR2 SVGAGI. The germline V and J ends were trimmed by 6 bases and 6 bases, with 19 bases remaining between them. The CDR3 length is 15 residues. The CDR3 here is CASSSRGDTGDTQYF. CDR3 coding DNA: TGTGCCAGCAGCTCACGGGGGGACACCGGGGATACGCAGTATTTT.

The gene calls are TRBV6-2 or TRBV6-3 and TRBJ2-5, with unresolved D. The ends were cut back, 0 bases at V and 6 bases at J, with 8 bases in the middle. CDR3 length: 13 residues. Looked up from germline, CDR1 is MNHEY and CDR2 is SVGEGT. As DNA, the CDR3 is TGTGCCAGCAGTTACTCGGCATCACAGACCCAGTACTTC. Its protein is CASSYSASQTQYF.

This clonotype was counted many times. The rearrangement uses TRBV3-1 and TRBJ2-3; no clear D. CDR1 and CDR2 from the germline V gene are LGHDT and YNNKEL (reference sequence). The CDR3 has 12 amino acids. The V end lost 0 bases, the J end lost 5 bases, and 3 bases lay between the germline ends. CDR3 protein: CASSQERDTQYF. CDR3 DNA: TGTGCCAGCAGCCAAGAAAGAGATACGCAGTATTTT.

This clonotype was recorded a few times. This chain uses TRBV20-1 with TRBJ2-3; TRBD1 matches at 10 bases. The CDR3 length is 15 residues. Germline CDR1 is DFQATT and CDR2 is SNEGSKA (reference sequence). Trimming cost V 5 bases and J 1 base; bases outside gene matches: 6. CDR3 bases: TGCAGTGCTCGTGACAGGGGGCGGCGCACAGATACGCAGTATTTT. Translation: CSARDRGRRTDTQYF.

This clonotype turned up a few times. The V gene is TRBV5-6, the J gene TRBJ2-3; D is ambiguous. V was trimmed by 4 bases and J by 2 bases, leaving 14 bases between them. Germline CDR1 SGHDT, CDR2 YYEEEE. The CDR3 is made up of 15 amino acids. In nucleotides, the CDR3 is TGTGCCAGCAGCCGCGGACGGACCGTCACAGATACGCAGTATTTT. This codes for CASSRGRTVTDTQYF.

This rearrangement joins TRBV4-1 to TRBJ2-5, with D uncertain. CDR3 size: 13 residues. The V gene's germline CDR1 is MGHRA and CDR2 YSYEKL. Trimming shortened V by 1 base and J by 5 bases, and 8 bases separated the two germline ends. In nucleotides, the CDR3 is TGCGCCAGCAGCCAAGGCCCCCTGGAGACCCAGTACTTC. Protein: CASSQGPLETQYF.

The chain couples TRBV7-2 to TRBJ1-6; D remains unclear. V dropped 5 bases and J dropped 10 bases, with 15 bases sitting between them. CDR3 length equals 14 residues. CDR1 and CDR2 from the germline V gene are SGHTA and FQGNSA. CDR3 nucleotide sequence: TGTGCCAGCAGCCTAAGTCTGTGGTTGTCACCCCTCCACTTT. This codes for CASSLSLWLSPLHF.